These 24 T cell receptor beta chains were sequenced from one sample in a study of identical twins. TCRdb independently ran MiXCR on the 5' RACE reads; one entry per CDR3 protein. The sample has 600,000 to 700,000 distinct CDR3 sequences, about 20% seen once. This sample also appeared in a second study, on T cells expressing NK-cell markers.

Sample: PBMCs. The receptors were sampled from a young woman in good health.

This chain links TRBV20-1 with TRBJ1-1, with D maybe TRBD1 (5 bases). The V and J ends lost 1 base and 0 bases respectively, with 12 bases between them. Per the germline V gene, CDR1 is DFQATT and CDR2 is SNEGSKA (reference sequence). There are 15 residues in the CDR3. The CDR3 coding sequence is TGCAGTGCTAGAGTGGGGGAAATGATGAACACTGAAGCTTTCTTT. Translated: CSARVGEMMNTEAFF.

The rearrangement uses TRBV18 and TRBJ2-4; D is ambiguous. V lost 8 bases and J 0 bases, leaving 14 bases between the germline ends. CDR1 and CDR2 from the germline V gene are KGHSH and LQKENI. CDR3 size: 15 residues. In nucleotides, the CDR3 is TGTGCCAGCGCGTTAACACCCCTAGCCAAAAACATTCAGTACTTC. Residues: CASALTPLAKNIQYF.

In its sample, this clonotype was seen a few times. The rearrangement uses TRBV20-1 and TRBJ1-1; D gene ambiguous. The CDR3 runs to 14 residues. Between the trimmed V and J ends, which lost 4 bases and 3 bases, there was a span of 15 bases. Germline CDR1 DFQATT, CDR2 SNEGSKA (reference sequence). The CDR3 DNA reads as TGCAGTGCTATGGGAGTCCGAACTGACACTGAAGCTTTCTTT. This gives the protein CSAMGVRTDTEAFF.

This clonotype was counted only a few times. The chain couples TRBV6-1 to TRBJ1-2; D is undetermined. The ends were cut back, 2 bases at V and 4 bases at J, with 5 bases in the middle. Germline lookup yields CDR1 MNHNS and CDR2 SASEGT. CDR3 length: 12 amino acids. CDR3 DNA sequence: TGTGCCAGCAGTGAATCGCTCTATGGCTACACCTTC. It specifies CASSESLYGYTF.

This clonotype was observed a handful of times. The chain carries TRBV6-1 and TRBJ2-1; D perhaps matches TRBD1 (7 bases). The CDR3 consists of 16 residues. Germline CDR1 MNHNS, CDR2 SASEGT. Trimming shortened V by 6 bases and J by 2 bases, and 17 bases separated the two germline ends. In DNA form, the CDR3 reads TGTGCCAGCAGGGGACAGCGGGCAGTGGCCTACAATGAGCAGTTCTTC. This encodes CASRGQRAVAYNEQFF.

The CDR3 here is CASSGVDAETQYF. Here the CDR3 DNA reads TGTGCCAGCAGCGGGGTAGACGCGGAGACCCAGTACTTC. This rearrangement joins TRBV2 to TRBJ2-5, with a weak D call TRBD2 (5 bases). CDR1 is SNHLY and CDR2 is FYNNEI in the germline V gene. The CDR3 consists of 13 residues. V lost 6 bases, J lost 5 bases, and 13 bases lay in between. Together with reference TRBV2 and TRBJ2-5, the CDR3 gives the full variable domain: EPEVTQTPSHQVTQMGQEVILRCVPISNHLYFYWYRQILGQKVEFLVSFYNNEISEKSEIFDDQFSVERPDGSNFTLKIRSTKLEDSAMYFCASSGVDAETQYFGPGTRLLVL.

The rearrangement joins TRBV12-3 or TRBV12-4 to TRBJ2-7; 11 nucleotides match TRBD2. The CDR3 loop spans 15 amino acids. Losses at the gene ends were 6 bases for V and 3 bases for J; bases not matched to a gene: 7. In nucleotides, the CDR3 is TGTGCCAGCAGAAAAATAGCGGGGGGGCTCTACGAGCAGTACTTC. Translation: CASRKIAGGLYEQYF.

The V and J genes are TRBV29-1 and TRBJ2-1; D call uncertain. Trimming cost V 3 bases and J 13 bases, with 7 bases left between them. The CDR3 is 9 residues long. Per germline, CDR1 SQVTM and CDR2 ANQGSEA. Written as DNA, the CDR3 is TGCAGCGTTGATAGTATTCAGTTCTTC. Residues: CSVDSIQFF.

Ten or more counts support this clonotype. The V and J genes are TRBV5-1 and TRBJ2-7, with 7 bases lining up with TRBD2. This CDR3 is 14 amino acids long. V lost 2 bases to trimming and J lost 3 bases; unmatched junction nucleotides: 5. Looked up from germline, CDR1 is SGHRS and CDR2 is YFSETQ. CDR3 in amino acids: CASSFGGGFYEQYF. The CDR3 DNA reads TGCGCCAGCAGCTTTGGGGGGGGTTTCTACGAGCAGTACTTC.

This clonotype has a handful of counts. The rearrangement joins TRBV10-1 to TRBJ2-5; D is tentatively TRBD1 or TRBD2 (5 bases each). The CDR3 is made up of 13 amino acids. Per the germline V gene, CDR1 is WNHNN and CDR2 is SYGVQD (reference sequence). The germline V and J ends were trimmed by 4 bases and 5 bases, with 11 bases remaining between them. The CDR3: CASSARWGETQYF. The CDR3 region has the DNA TGCGCCAGCAGTGCGAGATGGGGGGAGACCCAGTACTTC.

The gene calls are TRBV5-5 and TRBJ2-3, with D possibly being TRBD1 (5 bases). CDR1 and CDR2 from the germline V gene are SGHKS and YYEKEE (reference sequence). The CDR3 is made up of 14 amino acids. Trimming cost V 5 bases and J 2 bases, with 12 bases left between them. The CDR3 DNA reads TGTGCCAGCAGTGCACAGGCCTTCACAGATACGCAGTATTTT. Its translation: CASSAQAFTDTQYF.

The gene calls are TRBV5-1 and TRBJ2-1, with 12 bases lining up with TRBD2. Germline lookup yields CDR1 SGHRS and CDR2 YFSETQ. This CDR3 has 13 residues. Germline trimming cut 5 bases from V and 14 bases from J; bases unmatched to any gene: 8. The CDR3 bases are TGCGCCAGCAGGACTAGCGGGAGACGGGGCAAGTTCTTC. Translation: CASRTSGRRGKFF.

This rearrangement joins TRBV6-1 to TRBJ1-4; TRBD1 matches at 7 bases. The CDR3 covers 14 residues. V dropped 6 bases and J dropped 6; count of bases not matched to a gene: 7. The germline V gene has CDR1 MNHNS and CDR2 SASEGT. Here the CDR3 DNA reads TGTGCCAGCAGCACACAGGGGAGTGATGAAAAACTGTTTTTT. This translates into CASSTQGSDEKLFF.

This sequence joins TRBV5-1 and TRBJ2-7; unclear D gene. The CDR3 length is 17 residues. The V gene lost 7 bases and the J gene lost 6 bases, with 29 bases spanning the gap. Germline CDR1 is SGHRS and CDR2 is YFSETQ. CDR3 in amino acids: CASGPGRSVNFPVEQYF. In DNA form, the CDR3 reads TGCGCCAGCGGCCCTGGTCGGAGCGTGAACTTTCCGGTCGAGCAGTACTTC. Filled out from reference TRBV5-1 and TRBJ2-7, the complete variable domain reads KAGVTQTPRYLIKTRGQQVTLSCSPISGHRSVSWYQQTPGQGLQFLFEYFSETQRNKGNFPGRFSGRQFSNSRSEMNVSTLELGDSALYLCASGPGRSVNFPVEQYFGPGTRLTVT.

CDR3 DNA: TGTGCCAGCAGCCAAGTTATGGCTAAAGCCCAGCAGTACTTC. Residues: CASSQVMAKAQQYF. This chain joins TRBV3-1 and TRBJ2-7, with D unresolved. The V gene lost 1 base and the J gene lost 8 bases, with 15 bases spanning the gap. This CDR3 contains 14 residues. Per the germline V gene, CDR1 is LGHDT and CDR2 is YNNKEL (reference sequence).

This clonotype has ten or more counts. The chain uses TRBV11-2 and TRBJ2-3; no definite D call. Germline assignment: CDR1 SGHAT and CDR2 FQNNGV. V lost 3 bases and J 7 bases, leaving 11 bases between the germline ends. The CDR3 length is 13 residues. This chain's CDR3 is CASSLKATHTQYF. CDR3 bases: TGTGCCAGCAGCTTGAAGGCCACCCATACGCAGTATTTT.

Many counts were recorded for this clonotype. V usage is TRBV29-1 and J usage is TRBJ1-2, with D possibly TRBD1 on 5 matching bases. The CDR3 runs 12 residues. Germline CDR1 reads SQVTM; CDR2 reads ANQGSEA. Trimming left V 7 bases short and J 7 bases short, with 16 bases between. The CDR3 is CSAPNQGLGYTF. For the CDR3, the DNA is TGCAGCGCTCCGAATCAGGGACTTGGCTACACCTTC.

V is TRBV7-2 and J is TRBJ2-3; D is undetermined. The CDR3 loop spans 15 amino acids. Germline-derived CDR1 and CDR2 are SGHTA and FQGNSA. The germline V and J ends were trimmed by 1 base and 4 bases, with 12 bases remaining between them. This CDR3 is CASSLVSAAADTQYF. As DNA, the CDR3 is TGTGCCAGCAGCTTAGTATCGGCGGCGGCAGATACGCAGTATTTT. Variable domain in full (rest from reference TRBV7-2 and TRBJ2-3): GAGVSQSPSNKVTEKGKDVELRCDPISGHTALYWYRQSLGQGLEFLIYFQGNSAPDKSGLPSDRFSAERTGGSVSTLTIQRTQQEDSAVYLCASSLVSAAADTQYFGPGTRLTVL.

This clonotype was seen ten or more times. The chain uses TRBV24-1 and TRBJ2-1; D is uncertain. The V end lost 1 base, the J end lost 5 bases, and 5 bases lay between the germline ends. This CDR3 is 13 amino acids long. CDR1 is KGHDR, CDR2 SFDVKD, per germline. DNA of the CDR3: TGTGCCACCAGTGATTTACTAAACAATGAGCAGTTCTTC. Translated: CATSDLLNNEQFF.

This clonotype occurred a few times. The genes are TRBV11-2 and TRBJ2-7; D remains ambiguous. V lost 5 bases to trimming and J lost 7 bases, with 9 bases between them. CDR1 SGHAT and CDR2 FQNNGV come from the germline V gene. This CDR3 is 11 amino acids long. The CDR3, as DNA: TGTGCCAGCAGCCGATACACGGAGCAGTACTTC. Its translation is CASSRYTEQYF.

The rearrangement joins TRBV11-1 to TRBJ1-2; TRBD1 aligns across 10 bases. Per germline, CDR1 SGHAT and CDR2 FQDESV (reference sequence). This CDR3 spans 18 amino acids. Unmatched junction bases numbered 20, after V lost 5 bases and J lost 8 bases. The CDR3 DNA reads TGTGCCAGCAGCCAACGCCTTACCGGGACAGGGGTGCTCAGAGGCTACACCTTC. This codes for CASSQRLTGTGVLRGYTF.

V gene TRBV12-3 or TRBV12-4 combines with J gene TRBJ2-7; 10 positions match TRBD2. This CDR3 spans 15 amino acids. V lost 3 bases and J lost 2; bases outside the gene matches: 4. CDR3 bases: TGTGCCAGCAGTTTTCGGACTAGCGGAACCTACGAGCAGTACTTC. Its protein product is CASSFRTSGTYEQYF.

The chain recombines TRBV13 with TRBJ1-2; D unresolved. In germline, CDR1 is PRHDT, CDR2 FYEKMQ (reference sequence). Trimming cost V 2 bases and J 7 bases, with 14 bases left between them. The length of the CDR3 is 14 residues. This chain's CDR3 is CASSLTAKVLGYTF. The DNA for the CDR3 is TGTGCCAGCAGCTTAACGGCCAAGGTCCTTGGCTACACCTTC.

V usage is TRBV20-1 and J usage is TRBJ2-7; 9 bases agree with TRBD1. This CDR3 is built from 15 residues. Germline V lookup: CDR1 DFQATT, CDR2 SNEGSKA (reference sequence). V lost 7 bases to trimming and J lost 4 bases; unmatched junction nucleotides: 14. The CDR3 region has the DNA TGCAGTGTACTGGGGACAGGGCTTGGAAAATACGAGCAGTACTTC. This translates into CSVLGTGLGKYEQYF.